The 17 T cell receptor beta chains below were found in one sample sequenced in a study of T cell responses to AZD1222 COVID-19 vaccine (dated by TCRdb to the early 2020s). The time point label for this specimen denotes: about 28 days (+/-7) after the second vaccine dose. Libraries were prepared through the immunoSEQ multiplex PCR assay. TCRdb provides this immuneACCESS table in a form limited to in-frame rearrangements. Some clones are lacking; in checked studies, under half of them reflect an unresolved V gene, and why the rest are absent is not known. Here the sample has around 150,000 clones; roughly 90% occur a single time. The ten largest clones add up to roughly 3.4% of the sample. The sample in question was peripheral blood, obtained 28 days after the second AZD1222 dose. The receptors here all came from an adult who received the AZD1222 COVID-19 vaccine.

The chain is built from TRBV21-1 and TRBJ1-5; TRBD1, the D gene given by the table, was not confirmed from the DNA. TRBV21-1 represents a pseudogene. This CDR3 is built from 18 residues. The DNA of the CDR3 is TGTGCCAGCAGCAAAGCGAGGGTCGACAGGACCAACAATCAGCCCCAGCATTTT. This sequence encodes CASSKARVDRTNNQPQHF.

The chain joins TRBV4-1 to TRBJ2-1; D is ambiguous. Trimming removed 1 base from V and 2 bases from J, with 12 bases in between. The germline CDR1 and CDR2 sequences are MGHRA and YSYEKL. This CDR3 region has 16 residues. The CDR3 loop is CASSQGWGPTYNEQFF. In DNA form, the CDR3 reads TGCGCCAGCAGCCAAGGTTGGGGTCCAACCTACAATGAGCAGTTCTTC.

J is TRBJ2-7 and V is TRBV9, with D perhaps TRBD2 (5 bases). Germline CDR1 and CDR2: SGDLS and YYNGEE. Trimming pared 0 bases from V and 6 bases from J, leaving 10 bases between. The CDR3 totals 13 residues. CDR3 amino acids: CASSVEVRGEQYF. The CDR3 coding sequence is TGTGCCAGCAGCGTAGAGGTCCGGGGCGAGCAGTACTTC.

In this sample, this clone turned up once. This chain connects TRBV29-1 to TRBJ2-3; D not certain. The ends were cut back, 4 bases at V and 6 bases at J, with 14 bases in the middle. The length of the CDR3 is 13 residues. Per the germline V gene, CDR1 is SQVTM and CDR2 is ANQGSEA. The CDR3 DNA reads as TGCAGCGTTGTAGTGCTCGCTTTGGATACGCAGTATTTT. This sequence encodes CSVVVLALDTQYF.

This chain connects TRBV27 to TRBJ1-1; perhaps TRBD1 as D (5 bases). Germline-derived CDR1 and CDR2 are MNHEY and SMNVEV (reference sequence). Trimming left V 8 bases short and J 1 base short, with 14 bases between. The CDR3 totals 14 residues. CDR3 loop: CASSPDRRNTEAFF. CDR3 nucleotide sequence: TGTGCCAGCTCTCCTGACAGACGGAACACTGAAGCTTTCTTT.

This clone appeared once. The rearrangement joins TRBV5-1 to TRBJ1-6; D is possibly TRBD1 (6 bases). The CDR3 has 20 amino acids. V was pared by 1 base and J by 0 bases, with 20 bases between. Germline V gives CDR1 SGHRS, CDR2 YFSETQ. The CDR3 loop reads CASSLRSRTATSSYNSPLHF. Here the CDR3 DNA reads TGCGCCAGCAGCTTGAGATCCAGGACAGCTACGAGCTCCTATAATTCACCCCTCCACTTT.

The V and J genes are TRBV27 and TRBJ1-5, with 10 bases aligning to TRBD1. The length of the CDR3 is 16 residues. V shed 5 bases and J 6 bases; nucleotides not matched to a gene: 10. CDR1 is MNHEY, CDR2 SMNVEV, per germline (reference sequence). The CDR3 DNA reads TGTGCCAGCAGTCCAGGACAGGGGGTTGAGGGTCAGCCCCAGCATTTT. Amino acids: CASSPGQGVEGQPQHF.

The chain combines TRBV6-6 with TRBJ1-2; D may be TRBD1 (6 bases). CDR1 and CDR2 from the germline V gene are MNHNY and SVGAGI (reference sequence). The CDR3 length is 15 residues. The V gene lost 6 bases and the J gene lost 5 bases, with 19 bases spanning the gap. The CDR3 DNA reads TGTGCCAGCAGCCTGGGGGAGGGGGGAATATATGGCTACACCTTC. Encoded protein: CASSLGEGGIYGYTF.

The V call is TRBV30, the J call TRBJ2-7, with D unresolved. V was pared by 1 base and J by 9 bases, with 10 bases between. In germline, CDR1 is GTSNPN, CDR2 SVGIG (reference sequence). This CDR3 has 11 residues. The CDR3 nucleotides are TGTGCCTGGAGTGAAAGCGTTGTGCAGTACTTC. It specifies CAWSESVVQYF.

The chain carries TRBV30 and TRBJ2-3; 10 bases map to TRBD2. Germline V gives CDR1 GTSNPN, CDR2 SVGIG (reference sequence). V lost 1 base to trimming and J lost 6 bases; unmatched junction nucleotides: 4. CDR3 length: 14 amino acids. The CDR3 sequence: CAWSASGSGDTQYF. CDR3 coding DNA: TGTGCCTGGAGTGCTAGCGGGAGCGGGGATACGCAGTATTTT.

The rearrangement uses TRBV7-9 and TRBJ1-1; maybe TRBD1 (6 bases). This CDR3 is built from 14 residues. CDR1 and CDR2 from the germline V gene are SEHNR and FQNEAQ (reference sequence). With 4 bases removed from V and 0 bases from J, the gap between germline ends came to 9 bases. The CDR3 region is CASSWTDLNTEAFF. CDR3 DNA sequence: TGTGCCAGCAGCTGGACAGACTTGAACACTGAAGCTTTCTTT.

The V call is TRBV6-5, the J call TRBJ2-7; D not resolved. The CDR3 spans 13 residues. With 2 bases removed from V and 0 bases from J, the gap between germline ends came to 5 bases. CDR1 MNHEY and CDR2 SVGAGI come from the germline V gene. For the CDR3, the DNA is TGTGCCAGCAGTTACAGCCCCTCCTACGAGCAGTACTTC. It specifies CASSYSPSYEQYF.

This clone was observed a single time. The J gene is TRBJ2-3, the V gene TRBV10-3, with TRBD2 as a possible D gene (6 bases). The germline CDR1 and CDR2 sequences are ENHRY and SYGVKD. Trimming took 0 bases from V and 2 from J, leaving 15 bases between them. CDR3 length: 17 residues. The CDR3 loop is CAISESIQGTLTDTQYF. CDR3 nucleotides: TGTGCCATCAGTGAGTCTATCCAAGGGACTCTCACAGATACGCAGTATTTT.

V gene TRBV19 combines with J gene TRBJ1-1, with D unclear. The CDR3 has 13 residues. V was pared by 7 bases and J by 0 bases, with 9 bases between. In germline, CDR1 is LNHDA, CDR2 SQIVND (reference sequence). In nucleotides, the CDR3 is TGTGCCAGTACCGGACGTTTGAACACTGAAGCTTTCTTT. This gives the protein CASTGRLNTEAFF.

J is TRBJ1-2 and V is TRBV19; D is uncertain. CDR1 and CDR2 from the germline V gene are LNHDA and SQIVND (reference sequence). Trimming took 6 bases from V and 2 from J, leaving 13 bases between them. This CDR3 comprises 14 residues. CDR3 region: CASRKVGLNYGYTF. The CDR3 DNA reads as TGTGCCAGTAGGAAGGTTGGACTAAACTATGGCTACACCTTC.

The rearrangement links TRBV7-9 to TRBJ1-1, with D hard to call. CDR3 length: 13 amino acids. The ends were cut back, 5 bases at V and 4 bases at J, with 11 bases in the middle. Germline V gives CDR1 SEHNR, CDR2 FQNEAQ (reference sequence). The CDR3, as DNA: TGTGCCAGCAGCCCCCTTTCGGGCACTGAAGCTTTCTTT. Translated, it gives CASSPLSGTEAFF.

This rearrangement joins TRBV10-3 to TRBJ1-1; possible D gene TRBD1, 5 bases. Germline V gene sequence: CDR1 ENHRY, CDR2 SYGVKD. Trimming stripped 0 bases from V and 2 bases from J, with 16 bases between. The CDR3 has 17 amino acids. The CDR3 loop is CAISESIKGSGNTEAFF. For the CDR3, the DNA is TGTGCCATCAGTGAGTCGATTAAGGGGTCGGGAAACACTGAAGCTTTCTTT.